A selection of T cell receptor beta chains follows, all from one sample in a study of blood T cell repertoires in COVID-19. Produced via immunoSEQ multiplex PCR; TCRdb's table is partial and in-frame only. This table has approximately 150,000 clones, around 86% appearing once. What was sequenced was peripheral blood. The origin of the receptors is a human donor in a cohort sampled during active COVID-19. Each CDR3 is given with its conserved first and last residue. D genes are given only for firm matches. Part of the rows lack a size; the others show once, few, many or a class for expanded clones.

j_gene | v_gene | d_gene | abundance | CDR3aa | CDR3nt
TRBJ2-7 | TRBV6-5 | TRBD2 | NA | CASTPRSGSYEQYF | TGTGCCAGCACCCCCCGCAGCGGGAGTTACGAGCAGTACTTC
TRBJ2-1 | TRBV7-2 | TRBD1 | once | CASSYRTGGEQFF | TGTGCCAGCAGCTACAGGACAGGAGGTGAGCAGTTCTTC
TRBJ2-7 | TRBV7-9 | NA | NA | CASSSMNPLGSEQYF | TGTGCCAGCAGCTCCATGAACCCCCTAGGTAGTGAGCAGTACTTC
TRBJ2-5 | TRBV11-2 | TRBD1 | NA | CASSLDGTGQETQYF | TGTGCCAGCAGCTTAGATGGGACAGGCCAAGAGACCCAGTACTTC
TRBJ2-7 | TRBV19 | NA | NA | CASSMGRAYEQYF | TGTGCCAGTAGTATGGGCAGGGCCTACGAGCAGTACTTC
TRBJ2-3 | TRBV11-3 | TRBD1 | NA | CASSLTGVSTDTQYF | TGTGCCAGCAGCCTGACAGGGGTCAGCACAGATACGCAGTATTTT
TRBJ2-3 | TRBV9 | NA | NA | CASRDAGSTDTQYF | TGTGCCAGCAGAGACGCGGGGAGCACAGATACGCAGTATTTT
TRBJ1-2 | TRBV19 | NA | NA | CASSDLGRGINYGYTF | TGTGCCAGTAGCGATCTTGGCAGGGGTATTAACTATGGCTACACCTTC
TRBJ2-1 | TRBV7-9 | TRBD1 | NA | CASTGGQGSSYNEQFF | TGTGCCAGCACCGGGGGACAGGGAAGCTCCTACAATGAGCAGTTCTTC
TRBJ1-5 | TRBV6-2/TRBV6-3 | TRBD1 | once | CASSSVGTGAFNQPQHF | TGTGCCAGCAGTTCGGTGGGGACAGGGGCTTTCAATCAGCCCCAGCATTTT
TRBJ1-6 | TRBV5-1 | TRBD1 | NA | CASSPAGTGNSPLHF | TGCGCCAGCAGCCCCGCTGGGACAGGGAATTCACCCCTCCACTTT
TRBJ2-4 | TRBV28 | NA | NA | CASSLGHGPQNIQYF | TGTGCCAGCAGTTTGGGCCACGGTCCCCAAAACATTCAGTACTTC
TRBJ1-3 | TRBV4-1 | NA | NA | CASSQGAEGGSSGNTIYF | TGCGCCAGCAGCCAAGGGGCGGAGGGAGGGAGCTCTGGAAACACCATATATTTT
TRBJ1-1 | TRBV7-9 | NA | once | CASSFGGPEAFF | TGTGCCAGCAGTTTCGGGGGGCCTGAAGCTTTCTTT
TRBJ2-3 | TRBV30 | NA | NA | CAWSRTINTQYF | TGTGCCTGGAGTCGTACTATAAATACGCAGTATTTT
TRBJ1-2 | TRBV5-5 | NA | NA | CASSLERGYGYTF | TGTGCCAGCAGCTTGGAGCGGGGCTATGGCTACACCTTC
TRBJ2-3 | TRBV14 | TRBD1 | NA | CASSRTTGVDTQYF | TGTGCCAGCAGCCGAACCACAGGGGTAGATACGCAGTATTTT
TRBJ1-1 | TRBV19 | TRBD1 | NA | CASSVEGQGSTEAFF | TGTGCCAGTAGTGTCGAAGGACAGGGGAGCACTGAAGCTTTCTTT
TRBJ1-5 | TRBV5-4 | NA | few | CASSPGHGRDQPQHF | TGTGCCAGCAGCCCAGGACATGGGAGGGATCAGCCCCAGCATTTT
TRBJ2-7 | TRBV2 | TRBD1 | NA | CASIKSGTATYEQYF | TGTGCCAGCATCAAATCCGGGACAGCTACCTACGAGCAGTACTTC
TRBJ1-3 | TRBV28 | NA | NA | CASSLQGPYSGNTIYF | TGTGCCAGCAGTTTACAGGGCCCCTACTCTGGAAACACCATATATTTT
TRBJ2-7 | TRBV28 | NA | NA | CASSLYEQYF | TGTGCCAGCAGTCTGTACGAGCAGTACTTC
TRBJ2-1 | TRBV5-1 | TRBD2 | NA | CASSLTAGGGPNEQFF | TGCGCCAGCAGCTTGACGGCGGGAGGGGGACCCAATGAGCAGTTCTTC
TRBJ2-3 | TRBV24-1 | NA | NA | CATSRSESDTDTQYF | TGTGCCACCAGTCGGTCGGAGTCGGACACAGATACGCAGTATTTT
TRBJ2-3 | TRBV3-1/TRBV3-2 | TRBD2 | NA | CASSPGGLDTQYF | TGTGCCAGCAGCCCGGGGGGGTTAGATACGCAGTATTTT
TRBJ2-2 | TRBV6-5 | TRBD1 | NA | CASSHRQGAGELFF | TGTGCCAGCTCTCACCGCCAGGGGGCCGGGGAGCTGTTTTTT
TRBJ2-3 | TRBV2 | TRBD2 | NA | CASGLGFTDTQYF | TGTGCCAGCGGACTAGGGTTCACAGATACGCAGTATTTT
TRBJ1-6 | TRBV11-2 | NA | NA | CASSSEVYSPLHF | TGTGCCAGCAGCTCGGAGGTTTATTCACCCCTCCACTTT
TRBJ2-3 | TRBV4-2 | TRBD2 | NA | CASSQGGAGLSTDTQYF | TGTGCCAGCAGCCAAGGGGGAGCGGGGCTAAGCACAGATACGCAGTATTTT
TRBJ1-1 | TRBV5-4 | NA | few | CASSRDRIEAFF | TGTGCCAGCAGCCGAGACAGGATTGAAGCTTTCTTT
TRBJ2-7 | TRBV28 | TRBD2 | NA | CASSSYLAGAREQYF | TGTGCCAGCAGTTCCTATCTAGCGGGAGCTCGCGAGCAGTACTTC
TRBJ1-1 | TRBV19 | NA | NA | CASSIEGDAEAFF | TGTGCCAGTAGTATAGAAGGGGATGCTGAAGCTTTCTTT
TRBJ2-7 | TRBV19 | TRBD1 | NA | CASSSRQGANYEQYF | TGTGCCAGTAGTAGCAGGCAGGGGGCGAACTACGAGCAGTACTTC
TRBJ1-6 | TRBV3-1/TRBV3-2 | NA | NA | CASSPIHGRGNSPLHF | TGTGCCAGCAGCCCCATCCACGGGCGGGGTAATTCACCCCTCCACTTT
TRBJ2-3 | TRBV28 | TRBD2 | NA | CASSLTSGLTDTQYF | TGTGCCAGCAGTTTAACTAGCGGGTTAACAGATACGCAGTATTTT
TRBJ2-2 | TRBV7-2 | TRBD2 | NA | CASSLRVAGGTGELFF | TGTGCCAGCAGCTTACGGGTAGCGGGAGGGACCGGGGAGCTGTTTTTT
TRBJ1-5 | TRBV6-6 | TRBD1 | NA | CASTSGQEWEPQHF | TGTGCCAGCACCTCAGGACAGGAGTGGGAGCCCCAGCATTTT
TRBJ1-1 | TRBV5-1 | NA | NA | CASSLQSGTEAFF | TGCGCCAGCAGCTTGCAGTCGGGCACTGAAGCTTTCTTT
TRBJ2-5 | TRBV28 | NA | NA | CASSLWDSSETQYF | TGTGCCAGCAGTTTATGGGACTCCAGTGAGACCCAGTACTTC
TRBJ2-1 | TRBV11-2 | NA | few | CASSFVRSSYNEQFF | TGTGCCAGCAGCTTCGTTAGAAGCTCCTACAATGAGCAGTTCTTC
TRBJ2-7 | TRBV6-5 | NA | NA | CASSKTGTSSYEQYF | TGTGCCAGCAGCAAGACCGGGACAAGCTCCTACGAGCAGTACTTC
TRBJ2-7 | TRBV5-4 | TRBD2 | few | CASSFETSGSYEQYF | TGTGCCAGCAGCTTTGAGACTAGCGGGAGCTACGAGCAGTACTTC